This TCR beta chain was captured by sequencing in a study of blood T cell repertoires in COVID-19. Study context: Sites across the United States, Italy and Spain contributed samples from acute and convalescent COVID-19. PBMCs, B-cell-depleted T cells, or T cells provided the cDNA or gDNA that made up the material.

In the authors' workflow: From reference gene primer amplification, estimates of nucleated cell counts were derived. Generated by immunoSEQ multiplex PCR, the TCRdb table keeps only in-frame clones and is missing some. V and J calls and clone size are as listed in that table; D and trimming were resolved from the DNA. Of tens of thousands of clones detected, 85% to 90% appear once; the ten largest clones hold nearly 25%. Trimming at V came to 1 base and at J to 0 bases, leaving 0 bases not matched to a gene. Germline values: CDR1 SQVTM, CDR2 ANQGSEA. The CDR3 is 14 amino acids. Material for sequencing was peripheral blood. This TCR was sampled from a middle-aged man with active or convalescent COVID-19. The chain combines TRBV29-1 with TRBJ1-1, with 9 positions matching TRBD1. CDR3 sequence reads: CSVEGTGVNTEAFF. In DNA form, the CDR3 reads TGCAGCGTTGAAGGGACAGGGGTGAACACTGAAGCTTTCTTT.